These 27 T cell receptor beta chains were all obtained from the same sample, sequenced in a study of CD8 T cells in Susac syndrome. Random hexamers were used to reverse transcribe the RNA input (about 0.5 to 1 ug). TCRdb reprocessed the immunoSEQ multiplex PCR reads with MiXCR, giving one entry per CDR3 protein. The sample contains 150,000 to 200,000 distinct CDR3 sequences, under 95% of which appear only once. Material: CD4+ T cells from PBMCs. These receptors all come from a human donor in good health.

The count of this clonotype is one. The V gene is TRBV7-2, the J gene TRBJ2-5; possible D gene TRBD1, 5 bases. The V gene lost 5 bases and the J gene lost 4 bases, with 14 bases spanning the gap. The germline V gene has CDR1 SGHTA and CDR2 FQGNSA. The CDR3 has 14 amino acids. DNA for the CDR3: TGTGCCAGCAGCCAAGGTCAGGGCCGAGAGACCCAGTACTTC. Protein sequence: CASSQGQGRETQYF.

The gene calls are TRBV5-1 and TRBJ1-2; D is undetermined. CDR1 and CDR2 from the germline V gene are SGHRS and YFSETQ. The V end was cut by 5 bases, the J end by 7 bases, with 24 bases between. The CDR3 covers 16 residues. The chain's CDR3 is CASSSLPGSRNGGYTF. CDR3 bases: TGCGCCAGCAGTAGTCTTCCCGGGTCCAGAAACGGTGGCTACACCTTC.

The chain carries TRBV28 and TRBJ1-5; 7 nucleotides agree with TRBD1. Germline V gives CDR1 MDHEN, CDR2 SYDVKM. The CDR3 length is 16 residues. V trimming: 6 bases; J trimming: 3 bases; junction bases outside the gene matches: 11. The CDR3, as DNA: TGTGCCAGCAGACGGGGGACAGAAATCCTCAATCAGCCCCAGCATTTT. Its translation: CASRRGTEILNQPQHF.

V usage is TRBV7-9 and J usage is TRBJ2-5; 13 nucleotides agree with TRBD2. The germline V gene encodes CDR1 SEHNR and CDR2 FQNEAQ (reference sequence). The CDR3 covers 16 residues. Trimming removed 5 bases from V and 4 bases from J; junction bases left unmatched: 7. DNA of the CDR3: TGTGCCAGCAGCCCCGGGACTAGCGGGGTGGTAGAGACCCAGTACTTC. This encodes CASSPGTSGVVETQYF.

The chain recombines TRBV2 with TRBJ2-5; tentatively, D is TRBD2 (7 bases). The CDR3 length is 13 residues. CDR1 and CDR2 (germline): SNHLY, FYNNEI. Trimming removed 7 bases from V and 4 bases from J, with 13 bases in between. In DNA form, the CDR3 reads TGTGCCAGCACTTTAAGGGGGGGAGAGACCCAGTACTTC. It translates to CASTLRGGETQYF. Variable domain in full (rest from reference TRBV2 and TRBJ2-5): EPEVTQTPSHQVTQMGQEVILRCVPISNHLYFYWYRQILGQKVEFLVSFYNNEISEKSEIFDDQFSVERPDGSNFTLKIRSTKLEDSAMYFCASTLRGGETQYFGPGTRLLVL.

This sequence joins TRBV6-2 or TRBV6-3 and TRBJ1-1; D is unresolved. CDR1 is MNHEY and CDR2 is SVGEGT in the germline V gene. The ends were cut back, 7 bases at V and 1 base at J, with 13 bases in the middle. The CDR3 contains 14 residues. The CDR3 here is CASTKVGRNTEAFF. DNA of the CDR3: TGTGCCAGCACCAAGGTCGGCAGGAACACTGAAGCTTTCTTT.

The chain employs TRBV24-1 and TRBJ2-6; 7 bases agree with TRBD1. Germline trimming cut 5 bases from V and 0 bases from J; bases unmatched to any gene: 6. The germline gives CDR1 KGHDR, CDR2 SFDVKD. The CDR3 sequence is 17 residues long. CDR3 DNA sequence: TGTGCCACCAGTGCCAAGGACAGGCTCTCTGGGGCCAACGTCCTGACTTTC. This sequence encodes CATSAKDRLSGANVLTF.

The chain joins TRBV5-1 to TRBJ1-1; weak D call: TRBD1 (5 bases). Germline V gene sequence: CDR1 SGHRS, CDR2 YFSETQ. V lost 0 bases to trimming and J lost 0 bases, with 12 bases between them. CDR3 length equals 16 residues. In DNA, the CDR3 is TGCGCCAGCAGCTTGGGGGGGAGGGCAGTGAACACTGAAGCTTTCTTT. This encodes CASSLGGRAVNTEAFF.

The J gene is TRBJ2-7, the V gene TRBV7-9; no firm D call. V was clipped by 7 bases and J by 0 bases, with 10 bases between them. The CDR3 sequence is 13 residues long. From germline, CDR1 is SEHNR and CDR2 FQNEAQ (reference sequence). In DNA, the CDR3 is TGTGCCAGCACCTCCTGGGACTCCTACGAGCAGTACTTC. Encoded protein: CASTSWDSYEQYF.

J is TRBJ1-6 and V is TRBV7-9, with 11 bases lining up with TRBD1. The length of the CDR3 is 14 residues. Germline V CDR1 and CDR2: SEHNR, FQNEAQ (reference sequence). Trimming took 1 base from V and 13 from J; bases not matched to a gene: 3. The CDR3 coding sequence is TGTGCCAGCAGCTTAGAGGGACAGGGGGATCCCCTCCACTTT. Its protein is CASSLEGQGDPLHF.

J is TRBJ2-1 and V is TRBV27; D may match TRBD1 or TRBD2 (6 bases each). The ends were cut back, 1 base at V and 6 bases at J, with 16 bases in the middle. In germline, CDR1 is MNHEY, CDR2 SMNVEV (reference sequence). The CDR3 has 16 amino acids. The CDR3 sequence: CASSLFVGGPRNEQFF. The CDR3 bases are TGTGCCAGCAGTTTATTCGTGGGGGGCCCTCGCAATGAGCAGTTCTTC.

The chain is built from TRBV3-1 and TRBJ2-3; TRBD2 might be the D (7 bases). V was shortened by 5 bases and J by 5 bases, with 26 bases between the two germline ends. The CDR3 contains 18 residues. Germline loops: CDR1 LGHDT, CDR2 YNNKEL (reference sequence). CDR3 coding DNA: TGTGCCAGCAGCAAAAGCGCATTAGGGGGGGCTTTCAGAGATACGCAGTATTTT. Amino acid sequence: CASSKSALGGAFRDTQYF.

The gene calls are TRBV5-4 and TRBJ2-6; no clear D gene. V shed 3 bases and J shed 1 base, with 8 bases lying between them. Germline lookup yields CDR1 SGHNT and CDR2 YYREEE (reference sequence). The CDR3 is 15 residues long. The CDR3 sequence is CASSSLSSGANVLTF. The CDR3 region has the DNA TGTGCCAGCAGCTCCCTGTCGTCTGGGGCCAACGTCCTGACTTTC. Full variable domain (missing parts from reference TRBV5-4 and TRBJ2-6): ETGVTQSPTHLIKTRGQQVTLRCSSQSGHNTVSWYQQALGQGPQFIFQYYREEENGRGNFPPRFSGLQFPNYSSELNVNALELDDSALYLCASSSLSSGANVLTFGAGSRLTVL.

The DNA for the CDR3 is TGTGCCAGCAGTAGGGGACAGGGCCACAATGAGCAGTTCTTC. Residues: CASSRGQGHNEQFF. The gene calls are TRBV27 and TRBJ2-1; TRBD1 matches 9 bases. The V gene end was trimmed by 5 bases and the J gene end by 5 bases; junction bases not matched to a gene: 4. This CDR3 is 14 amino acids long. Per the germline V gene, CDR1 is MNHEY and CDR2 is SMNVEV (reference sequence).

The genes are TRBV9 and TRBJ1-2; D is possibly TRBD1 (5 bases). Germline values: CDR1 SGDLS, CDR2 YYNGEE. CDR3 length: 15 residues. With 0 bases removed from V and 8 bases from J, the gap between germline ends came to 17 bases. CDR3 residues: CASSVGPDGARGYTF. In DNA form, the CDR3 reads TGTGCCAGCAGCGTAGGCCCCGACGGGGCTAGAGGCTACACCTTC.

This clonotype is a singleton in its sample. The chain recombines TRBV6-4 with TRBJ2-3; D is ambiguous. The CDR3 is 11 amino acids. Germline CDR1 reads MRHNA; CDR2 reads SNTAGT. Trimming removed 1 base from V and 6 bases from J, with 2 bases in between. The CDR3 region is CASSDLDTQYF. The CDR3 coding sequence is TGTGCCAGCAGTGACTTGGATACGCAGTATTTT.

This rearrangement joins TRBV5-1 to TRBJ2-6, with 12 bases matching TRBD2. CDR3 length equals 19 residues. V trimming: 1 base; J trimming: 1 base; junction bases outside the gene matches: 6. Germline values: CDR1 SGHRS, CDR2 YFSETQ. This chain's CDR3 is CASSLRTSGITSGANVLTF. The CDR3 DNA reads TGCGCCAGCAGCTTGAGGACTAGCGGGATAACATCTGGGGCCAACGTCCTGACTTTC. The variable domain in full, completed from reference TRBV5-1 and TRBJ2-6, reads KAGVTQTPRYLIKTRGQQVTLSCSPISGHRSVSWYQQTPGQGLQFLFEYFSETQRNKGNFPGRFSGRQFSNSRSEMNVSTLELGDSALYLCASSLRTSGITSGANVLTFGAGSRLTVL.

The chain joins TRBV12-3 or TRBV12-4 to TRBJ2-2; D not certain. The V gene lost 3 bases and the J gene lost 7 bases, with 9 bases spanning the gap. The CDR3 spans 13 residues. The CDR3 coding sequence is TGTGCCAGCAGTTTGATAGCAGGCGGGGAGCTGTTTTTT. It translates to CASSLIAGGELFF.

This clonotype was observed once. CDR3 sequence: CASSFRNSGANVLTF. CDR3 DNA: TGCGCCAGCAGCTTTCGAAACTCTGGGGCCAACGTCCTGACTTTC. V is TRBV5-1 and J is TRBJ2-6; D remains ambiguous. There are 15 residues in the CDR3. Trimming shortened V by 2 bases and J by 0 bases, and 6 bases separated the two germline ends. CDR1 is SGHRS, CDR2 YFSETQ, per germline.

The chain recombines TRBV7-9 with TRBJ1-1; D not resolved. Germline lookup yields CDR1 SEHNR and CDR2 FQNEAQ (reference sequence). Trimming stripped 2 bases from V and 0 bases from J, with 13 bases between. The CDR3 has 16 residues. The CDR3 bases are TGTGCCAGCAGCTTATGGTTCCCCGGGATGAACACTGAAGCTTTCTTT. It codes for CASSLWFPGMNTEAFF.

The rearrangement joins TRBV7-8 to TRBJ2-5; possibly TRBD1 or TRBD2 for D (7 bases each). Trimming stripped 6 bases from V and 2 bases from J, with 19 bases between. The CDR3 is 16 amino acids. Germline V gene data show CDR1 as SGHVS and CDR2 as FQNEAQ. DNA for the CDR3: TGTGCCAGCAGTTCAGGGGGGGGCCTACAACAAGAGACCCAGTACTTC. Translating gives CASSSGGGLQQETQYF.

The rearrangement links TRBV20-1 to TRBJ2-6; D might be TRBD2 (6 bases). Germline V gives CDR1 DFQATT, CDR2 SNEGSKA (reference sequence). CDR3 length: 15 amino acids. The V end lost 5 bases, the J end lost 1 base, and 12 bases lay between the germline ends. The CDR3 nucleotides read TGCAGTGCTCCTCTGGGGGGTTCTGGGGCCAACGTCCTGACTTTC. It yields the protein CSAPLGGSGANVLTF.

This clonotype was seen a single time. The chain employs TRBV19 and TRBJ1-1, with D uncertain. The CDR3 sequence is 13 residues long. Between the trimmed V and J ends, which lost 10 bases and 8 bases, there was a span of 20 bases. The germline CDR1 and CDR2 sequences are LNHDA and SQIVND (reference sequence). For the CDR3, the DNA is TGTGCCACCTATGGACGGACCGTCGAGGAAGCTTTCTTT. This gives the protein CATYGRTVEEAFF.

The rearrangement uses TRBV4-3 and TRBJ1-2; D unclear. The germline gives CDR1 LGHNA, CDR2 YSLEER. The germline V and J ends were trimmed by 0 bases and 7 bases, with 15 bases remaining between them. The CDR3 consists of 15 residues. The CDR3 is CASSQETNRGSGYTF. In nucleotides, the CDR3 is TGCGCCAGCAGCCAAGAAACGAACCGGGGATCTGGCTACACCTTC.

The gene calls are TRBV6-5 and TRBJ2-3; 8 bases agree with TRBD2. Trimming at V came to 4 bases and at J to 0 bases, leaving 6 bases not matched to a gene. This CDR3 has 16 residues. The germline CDR1 and CDR2 sequences are MNHEY and SVGAGI. CDR3 sequence: CASSSPLAASTDTQYF. The CDR3 DNA follows: TGTGCCAGCAGTTCCCCACTAGCGGCTAGCACAGATACGCAGTATTTT.

In its sample, this clonotype was seen a few times. CDR3 DNA: TGTGCCAGCAGTTTAGCGGCTGGCGGGGAGCTGTTTTTT. It is translated as CASSLAAGGELFF. The chain has TRBV12-3 or TRBV12-4 and TRBJ2-2; no clear D gene. Trimming pared 0 bases from V and 7 bases from J, leaving 6 bases between. The CDR3 contains 13 residues.

V usage is TRBV7-9 and J usage is TRBJ2-5, with D possibly being TRBD1 (5 bases). CDR3 length equals 15 residues. Germline V lookup: CDR1 SEHNR, CDR2 FQNEAQ (reference sequence). The ends were cut back, 5 bases at V and 2 bases at J, with 15 bases in the middle. This CDR3 reads CASSPDSQRQETQYF. In nucleotides, the CDR3 is TGTGCCAGCAGCCCAGACAGCCAAAGGCAAGAGACCCAGTACTTC.